Reported below is one T cell receptor beta chain. The CDR3 sequence is 16 residues long. Sample-barcoded 5' priming and a J-beta primer mix drove a second PCR of about 7 to 11 cycles. MiXCR, run by TCRdb on the 5' RACE reads, gives a single entry per CDR3 protein. This sample has 1 million to 1.2 million distinct CDR3 sequences; 35% to 45% occur once, and the top ten carry approximately 14%. This sample was included in a study of blood T cells in healthy people across ages. The clonotype comes from a man younger than 30 in good health. The genes are TRBV21-1 and TRBJ1-1; no check of the table's D call, TRBD1, against the DNA was made. TRBV21-1 is reported as a pseudogene. Specimen: blood. The CDR3 DNA reads TGTGCCAGCAGCACAAACAGGACAGGTCGGCGCACTGAAGCTTTCTTT. Translating it yields CASSTNRTGRRTEAFF.